This section outlines one T cell receptor (beta chain) sequence together with its context. The data are from a study of blood T cell repertoires in COVID-19. Across the study: Samples representing acute and convalescent COVID-19 were sourced from the United States, Italy and Spain.

Measured with immunoSEQ multiplex PCR; TCRdb has only the in-frame clones, and not every one. This table holds about 69,000 clones, 90% found once. The CDR3 has 14 residues. CDR1 and CDR2 from the germline V gene are SGHKS and YYEKEE (reference sequence). V trimming: 6 bases; J trimming: 4 bases; junction bases outside the gene matches: 7. The receptor was isolated from a middle-aged man with acute or convalescent COVID-19. Sequenced: peripheral blood. The rearrangement links TRBV5-5 to TRBJ2-7, with 10 bases fitting TRBD1. As DNA, the CDR3 is TGTGCCAGCACCGCTGGGACAGGGGCATACGAGCAGTACTTC. Encoded protein: CASTAGTGAYEQYF.